In its sample, the clone carrying this T cell receptor beta chain was seen a few times. This CDR3 comprises 11 residues. Germline lookup yields CDR1 MDHEN and CDR2 SYDVKM. Trimming pared 5 bases from V and 9 bases from J, leaving 8 bases between. Assay used: immunoSEQ multiplex PCR; TCRdb lists only in-frame clones, some missing. This table holds 60,000 to 70,000 clones, 45% to 60% found once. The sample is drawn from a study of cytotoxic CD8 clonotypes in ibrutinib-treated CLL. Specimen: PBMCs, collected after 12 months of ibrutinib treatment. This chain links TRBV28 with TRBJ1-5, with a weak D call TRBD1 (5 bases). This sequence was found in a human donor with chronic lymphocytic leukemia. The DNA for the CDR3 is TGTGCCAGCAGTCCCGGGGGGCCCCAGCATTTT. This codes for CASSPGGPQHF.